This is a list of T cell receptor beta chains from one sample in a study of shared clonotypes between healthy human individuals. Generated by immunoSEQ multiplex PCR, the TCRdb table keeps only in-frame clones and is missing some. The table lists a few million clones, more than 90% of them singletons, with 0.14% in the top ten. The sequencing sample was made of naive CD4+ T cells sorted from blood. These TCRs come from a man between 18 and 29 years old in good health. CDR3s include the opening cysteine and the closing phenylalanine or tryptophan. A D gene is named only where the DNA matches it firmly. Some rows have no size entry. The others give once, few or many, or a class for an expanded clone.

CDR3 length,V gene,J gene,clone size,D gene,CDR3 protein,CDR3 DNA
19,TRBV15,TRBJ2-1,-,TRBD2,CATSRDRASGNFRDNEQFF,TGTGCCACCAGCAGAGATCGGGCAAGCGGGAACTTCAGAGACAATGAGCAGTTCTTC
14,TRBV6-1,TRBJ2-3,-,-,CASSERGGTDTQYF,TGTGCCAGCAGTGAGAGAGGGGGGACAGATACGCAGTATTTT
16,TRBV9,TRBJ1-6,-,-,CASSVGSSTGHSPLHF,TGTGCCAGCAGCGTAGGTTCATCGACGGGCCATTCACCCCTCCACTTT
14,TRBV28,TRBJ2-7,-,-,CASSSPGHDYEQYF,TGTGCCAGCAGTTCACCCGGCCACGACTACGAGCAGTACTTC
15,TRBV5-1,TRBJ1-2,-,TRBD1,CASSSGPGTGYGYTF,TGCGCCAGCAGCTCAGGCCCGGGGACAGGCTATGGCTACACCTTC
12,TRBV28,TRBJ2-2,-,-,CASSLNTGELFF,TGTGCCAGCAGCCTTAACACCGGGGAGCTGTTTTTT
19,TRBV9,TRBJ2-1,-,TRBD2,CASSVATLPSGASYNEQFF,TGTGCCAGCAGCGTAGCTACCCTTCCTAGCGGGGCTTCCTACAATGAGCAGTTCTTC
16,TRBV7-9,TRBJ2-7,-,-,CASSDVSGALSYEQYF,TGTGCCAGCAGCGACGTCTCGGGAGCGCTCTCCTACGAGCAGTACTTC
15,TRBV25-1,TRBJ2-5,-,-,CASSEGPRGQETQYF,TGTGCCAGCAGCGAAGGTCCCAGGGGCCAAGAGACCCAGTACTTC
15,TRBV5-1,TRBJ2-7,-,-,CASSLDGGASYEQYF,TGCGCCAGCAGCTTGGATGGGGGGGCCAGCTACGAGCAGTACTTC
14,TRBV5-1,TRBJ1-1,-,-,CASSSPEWNTEAFF,TGCGCCAGCAGCTCCCCCGAGTGGAACACTGAAGCTTTCTTT
17,TRBV2,TRBJ2-5,-,TRBD2,CASSRTSGGTSPGTQYF,TGTGCCAGCAGTCGGACTAGCGGGGGGACATCCCCAGGGACCCAGTACTTC
12,TRBV7-8,TRBJ1-2,few,-,CASSLDGNGYTF,TGTGCCAGCAGCTTGGACGGTAATGGCTACACCTTC
14,TRBV5-6,TRBJ1-2,-,TRBD1,CASSLGQPPYGYTF,TGTGCCAGCAGCCTGGGACAGCCTCCTTATGGCTACACCTTC
12,TRBV14,TRBJ2-7,once,-,CASSQVSYEQYF,TGTGCCAGCAGCCAAGTATCTTACGAGCAGTACTTC
14,TRBV2,TRBJ1-6,-,-,CASSENTGNSPLHF,TGTGCCAGCAGTGAGAACACCGGTAATTCACCCCTCCACTTT
15,TRBV2,TRBJ2-2,-,-,CASSVAGENTGELFF,TGTGCCAGCAGTGTGGCAGGGGAGAACACCGGGGAGCTGTTTTTT
13,TRBV5-1,TRBJ2-7,-,-,CASSLVPDYEQYF,TGCGCCAGCAGCTTGGTGCCAGACTACGAGCAGTACTTC
13,TRBV7-6,TRBJ1-4,-,-,CASSSRRGEKLFF,TGTGCCAGCAGCTCAAGGAGGGGAGAAAAACTGTTTTTT
14,TRBV6-5,TRBJ1-5,-,-,CASSMDSLNQPQHF,TGTGCCAGCAGCATGGACAGCTTAAATCAGCCCCAGCATTTT
14,TRBV9,TRBJ2-1,-,TRBD2,CASSAGGLNYEQFF,TGTGCCAGCAGCGCGGGAGGTTTGAATTATGAGCAGTTCTTC
14,TRBV5-4,TRBJ1-1,-,-,CASSLRGEGAEAFF,TGTGCCAGCAGTCTGCGGGGCGAGGGGGCTGAAGCTTTCTTT
14,TRBV18,TRBJ2-1,-,TRBD1,CASSQNRGWNEQFF,TGTGCCAGCTCACAAAACAGGGGTTGGAATGAGCAGTTCTTC
13,TRBV30,TRBJ2-7,-,-,CAWNGGARTEQYF,TGTGCCTGGAATGGGGGGGCGAGAACCGAGCAGTACTTC